The 18 T cell receptor beta chains given below trace back to one sample, sequenced in a study of blood T cell repertoires in COVID-19. Data came from immunoSEQ multiplex PCR; TCRdb stores just in-frame clones and leaves some out. The sample gives around 330,000 clones, over 80% of which show up once; 8% to 9% is in the top ten. Sequencing was done on a sample of PBMCs or T cells enriched from blood (not recorded which). These receptors were collected from a woman between 18 and 29 years old who had recovered from COVID-19.

The genes are TRBV30 and TRBJ2-5; 8 bases agree with TRBD1. The CDR3 consists of 14 residues. With 0 bases clipped from V and 7 bases from J, the junction kept 7 bases outside the gene matches. Germline V lookup: CDR1 GTSNPN, CDR2 SVGIG (reference sequence). The CDR3 sequence is CAWSVQGGRATQYF. The CDR3 DNA follows: TGTGCCTGGAGTGTACAGGGGGGTCGGGCGACCCAGTACTTC.

J is TRBJ2-6 and V is TRBV19; TRBD1 agrees at 10 bases. This CDR3 has 16 residues. The J segment lost 2 bases and the V segment lost 7 bases, leaving 5 bases of the junction unmatched. The germline gives CDR1 LNHDA, CDR2 SQIVND (reference sequence). The CDR3 region is CASNRDRGTGANVLTF. The CDR3, as DNA: TGTGCCAGTAACCGGGACAGGGGAACTGGGGCCAACGTCCTGACTTTC.

The rearrangement links TRBV2 to TRBJ1-1, with D perhaps TRBD1 (6 bases). This CDR3 comprises 15 residues. Germline V gene sequence: CDR1 SNHLY, CDR2 FYNNEI. Trimming stripped 6 bases from V and 1 base from J, with 15 bases between. The CDR3, as DNA: TGTGCCAGCAGACGGGGGGGCAGGGCGAACACTGAAGCTTTCTTT. This gives the protein CASRRGGRANTEAFF.

The CDR3 DNA is TGCAGCGTTGAAGACCCTAGGACAGGGATTAAGAATGAGCAGTTCTTC. Encoded protein: CSVEDPRTGIKNEQFF. The chain recombines TRBV29-1 with TRBJ2-1, with 8 bases that match TRBD1. Per the germline V gene, CDR1 is SQVTM and CDR2 is ANQGSEA. V lost 0 bases and J lost 7; bases outside the gene matches: 11. This CDR3 has 16 residues.

The V call is TRBV28, the J call TRBJ2-1; 8 nucleotides match TRBD2. In germline, CDR1 is MDHEN, CDR2 SYDVKM. The length of the CDR3 is 16 residues. V shed 6 bases, J shed 4 bases, and the junction held 11 bases outside the gene matches. Here the CDR3 DNA reads TGTGCCAGCAGCCCGCCAGACTCTAGCGGGTACAATGAGCAGTTCTTC. Protein: CASSPPDSSGYNEQFF.

The V and J genes are TRBV18 and TRBJ1-2; D is ambiguous. V was cut by 3 bases and J by 7 bases, with 21 bases left in between. CDR3 length equals 16 residues. From germline, CDR1 is KGHSH and CDR2 LQKENI. DNA of the CDR3: TGTGCCAGCTCACCTTCGAGACACAATCAACTTGGTGGCTACACCTTC. Residues: CASSPSRHNQLGGYTF.

The V gene is TRBV19, the J gene TRBJ1-1; D is unresolved. The CDR3 is 13 amino acids. The V and J ends lost 7 bases and 2 bases respectively, with 11 bases between them. Germline CDR1 is LNHDA and CDR2 is SQIVND (reference sequence). DNA for the CDR3: TGTGCCAGTAAAATGACGGGAAACACTGAAGCTTTCTTT. This encodes CASKMTGNTEAFF.

The chain employs TRBV19 and TRBJ1-5, with D perhaps matching TRBD1 (6 bases). The ends were cut back, 6 bases at V and 4 bases at J, with 13 bases in the middle. The CDR3 loop spans 14 amino acids. Germline V gene data show CDR1 as LNHDA and CDR2 as SQIVND (reference sequence). CDR3 sequence (DNA): TGTGCCAGTAGCCTGGCTGGACAGAATCAGCCCCAGCATTTT. Protein sequence: CASSLAGQNQPQHF.

The rearrangement joins TRBV28 to TRBJ1-4; tentative D call: TRBD1 (5 bases). The V and J ends lost 1 base and 7 bases respectively, with 10 bases between them. In germline, CDR1 is MDHEN, CDR2 SYDVKM. The CDR3 is made up of 14 amino acids. The CDR3 bases are TGTGCCAGCAGTTTATACAGGAGTATTGAAAAACTGTTTTTT. It encodes CASSLYRSIEKLFF.

This chain connects TRBV28 to TRBJ2-1; 7 nucleotides agree with TRBD1. With V trimmed by 0 bases and J by 2 bases, 7 bases remained unmatched. This CDR3 has 17 amino acids. Germline assignment: CDR1 MDHEN and CDR2 SYDVKM. This CDR3 reads CASSLWSDRVTYNEQFF. The CDR3 DNA reads TGTGCCAGCAGTTTATGGTCCGACAGGGTAACCTACAATGAGCAGTTCTTC.

This clone was detected only a few times. The gene calls are TRBV2 and TRBJ2-1, with 10 positions matching TRBD2. This CDR3 has 14 residues. V gave up 7 bases and J gave up 6 bases; unmatched junction bases: 6. Per the germline V gene, CDR1 is SNHLY and CDR2 is FYNNEI. CDR3 region: CASTPSGRGNEQFF. CDR3 coding DNA: TGTGCCAGCACTCCCAGCGGGAGGGGCAATGAGCAGTTCTTC.

The rearrangement uses TRBV7-2 and TRBJ2-7; tentative D call: TRBD1 (6 bases). Germline V CDR1 and CDR2: SGHTA, FQGNSA. This CDR3 spans 13 amino acids. Trimming pared 4 bases from V and 3 bases from J, leaving 10 bases between. CDR3 DNA sequence: TGTGCCAGCAGCTGGACAGATAACTACGAGCAGTACTTC. Its protein is CASSWTDNYEQYF.

This sequence joins TRBV28 and TRBJ2-5; a possible D gene is TRBD2 (5 bases). Germline V CDR1 and CDR2: MDHEN, SYDVKM. V lost 3 bases to trimming and J lost 3 bases, with 14 bases between them. The CDR3 extends over 15 amino acids. CDR3 amino acids: CASSFGVTGKETQYF. CDR3 coding DNA: TGTGCCAGCAGTTTCGGGGTGACGGGGAAAGAGACCCAGTACTTC.

This chain connects TRBV7-2 to TRBJ1-3; D might be TRBD1 (6 bases). The germline V and J ends were trimmed by 5 bases and 0 bases, with 11 bases remaining between them. Germline CDR1 SGHTA, CDR2 FQGNSA. The CDR3 consists of 15 residues. The CDR3 DNA reads as TGTGCCAGCAGCCAGGACAGTTCCTCTGGAAACACCATATATTTT. Translating it yields CASSQDSSSGNTIYF.

This rearrangement joins TRBV19 to TRBJ1-6; the match to TRBD1 covers 9 bases. Trimming cost V 5 bases and J 7 bases; bases outside gene matches: 9. Germline V CDR1 and CDR2: LNHDA, SQIVND (reference sequence). The CDR3 covers 16 residues. CDR3 sequence: CASSLWGQGGNSPLHF. CDR3 nucleotides: TGTGCCAGTAGTCTCTGGGGACAGGGAGGCAATTCACCCCTCCACTTT.

The V gene is TRBV7-2, the J gene TRBJ1-6; D call uncertain. Germline assignment: CDR1 SGHTA and CDR2 FQGNSA. This CDR3 comprises 16 residues. With 1 base removed from V and 1 base from J, the gap between germline ends came to 8 bases. DNA of the CDR3: TGTGCCAGCAGCTTAGGAGGAAGGTCCTATAATTCACCCCTCCACTTT. Amino acid sequence: CASSLGGRSYNSPLHF.

The V gene is TRBV6-1, the J gene TRBJ1-4, with a weak D call TRBD1 (5 bases). CDR1 and CDR2 from the germline V gene are MNHNS and SASEGT. This CDR3 is built from 16 residues. The V gene lost 4 bases and the J gene lost 7 bases, with 19 bases spanning the gap. The CDR3 spells CASSAGHPQRVEKLFF. CDR3 DNA sequence: TGTGCCAGCAGTGCTGGACATCCCCAGCGGGTTGAAAAACTGTTTTTT.

This clone was counted once. The J gene is TRBJ1-2, the V gene TRBV6-4; 7 bases agree with TRBD1. This CDR3 spans 15 amino acids. Germline CDR1 is MRHNA and CDR2 is SNTAGT. The J segment lost 7 bases and the V segment lost 6 bases, leaving 14 bases of the junction unmatched. CDR3 protein: CASSRGMRTGTGYTF. In nucleotides, the CDR3 is TGTGCCAGCAGCCGAGGGATGCGGACAGGCACTGGCTACACCTTC.